The text below deals with one TCR beta chain. This clonotype was observed a handful of times. It has no known antigen specificity. No base quality information exists; no much larger clone differs at one position. This record belongs to a study of T-cell memory formation after mild COVID-19 (dated by TCRdb to about 2021). Study-wide context: TCR sequence clusters from the two donors were found to be largely donor specific. Longitudinal TCRalpha and TCRbeta repertoire sequencing tracked T-cell clones expanding and contracting after mild COVID-19 in a couple of donors. The cohort was made up of two young adult volunteers, one female and one male, who were previously healthy. Overall results and qualifications from the work: Some responding clones were detected in pre-infection memory, suggesting pre-existing cross-reactive memory T cells joined the SARS-CoV-2 response. SARS-CoV-2 specificity of the second-wave clones peaking on day 37 was not confirmed. Contracting CD4+ clones appeared mostly in the CM and EM memory subsets, whereas CD8+ clones were enriched in EMRA. Clones contracting from day 15 to 85 had balanced CD4/CD8 phenotypes, while a second wave expanding from day 15 to 37 was biased towards CD4+. Only a couple of mild cases were covered by the study, and larger cohorts that include severe cases with pre-infection samples were considered necessary.

Cut back by 6 bases and 0 bases, the V and J ends lie 11 bases apart. The CDR3 runs 14 amino acids, cysteine and phenylalanine included. Solely the CDR3 DNA is kept, with 42 bases framed from the first base. CDR1 and CDR2, per the germline V gene, are MDHEN and SYDVKM. Ficoll-Paque density gradient centrifugation was used to isolate PBMCs. The listed sequencing device is Illumina NovaSeq 6000. TCRalpha and TCRbeta cDNA libraries were built by 5'RACE with constant-segment primers, adding sample barcodes and unique molecular identifiers. Trizol reagent was used to extract RNA from every sample. Libraries were amplified in two PCR steps, with a second sample barcode and Illumina TruSeq adapters added in the second step. Sequencing of the libraries was done on an Illumina NovaSeq, producing 2 x 150 bp paired-end reads. Under the source paper's analysis protocol: With migec v1.2.7, reads were demultiplexed and then collapsed into UMI-guided consensus sequences. Using mixcr v2.1.11, UMI consensuses were aligned to TRA and TRB V and J templates and then assembled into clonotypes. A clonotype was counted as expanded or contracted only when both edgeR and NoisET called the clonotype significant, with the noise models trained on biological replicates. For edgeR calls, a false discovery rate-adjusted p below 0.01 and a log2 fold-change threshold of 1 were applied. As an exploratory analysis of dynamics, max-normalized trajectories of the 1000 most abundant clonotypes were examined with PCA combined with hierarchical clustering. Each responding clone was given a CD4 or CD8 phenotype based on the CD4+ and CD8+ repertoires, which had been sequenced separately. TCRdb itself trimmed the public reads at Q25 with fastp, ran MiXCR and retained productive beta chains. Rows with a matching CDR3 protein are joined into one entry that keeps the most common DNA and genes. TCRdb's processing, not the study's, gives the V and J calls here. A total of nearly 350,000 distinct CDR3 sequences appear in this sample, approximately 13% of them only once. The ten largest clones represent over 20% of the sample.

This TCR was recovered from a man aged 18 to 29 who had mild COVID-19 (a few samples of this study predate the infection). The sample titles of this study are shuffled in the database, so cell type and time point are left out; the donor was told from shared clones. The sample comprised PBMCs or a T cell subset sorted from them (not recorded which). Rearrangement joined TRBV28 to TRBJ2-5, with no confident D gene call. The CDR3 protein sequence reads: CASRDGADQETQYF. The DNA is as follows: TGTGCCAGCAGGGACGGTGCCGACCAAGAGACCCAGTACTTC.